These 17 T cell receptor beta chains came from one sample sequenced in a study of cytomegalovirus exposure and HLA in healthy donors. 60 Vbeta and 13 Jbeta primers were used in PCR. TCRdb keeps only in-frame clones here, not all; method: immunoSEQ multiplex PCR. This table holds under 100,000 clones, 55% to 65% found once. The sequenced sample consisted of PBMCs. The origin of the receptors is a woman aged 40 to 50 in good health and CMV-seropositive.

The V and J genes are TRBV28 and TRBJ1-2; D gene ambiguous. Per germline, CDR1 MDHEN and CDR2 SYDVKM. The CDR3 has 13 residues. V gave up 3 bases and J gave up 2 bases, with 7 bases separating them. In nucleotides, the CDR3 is TGTGCCAGCAGTTTTGGGAGAAACTATGGCTACACCTTC. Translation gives CASSFGRNYGYTF.

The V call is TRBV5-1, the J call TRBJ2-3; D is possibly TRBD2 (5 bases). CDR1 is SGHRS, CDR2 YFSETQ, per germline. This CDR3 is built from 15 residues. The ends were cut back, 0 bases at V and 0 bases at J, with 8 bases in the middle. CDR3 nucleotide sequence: TGCGCCAGCAGCTTGGGGGAGTGGAGCACAGATACGCAGTATTTT. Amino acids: CASSLGEWSTDTQYF.

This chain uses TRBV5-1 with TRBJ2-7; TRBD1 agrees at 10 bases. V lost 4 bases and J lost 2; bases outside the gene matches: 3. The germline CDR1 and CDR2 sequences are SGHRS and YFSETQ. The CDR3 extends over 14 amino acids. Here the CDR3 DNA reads TGCGCCAGCAGCACAGGGACAGGGGCCTACGAGCAGTACTTC. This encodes CASSTGTGAYEQYF.

In nucleotides, the CDR3 is TGTGCCAGCAGCTCCTCAGGGGACAATCAGCCCCAGCATTTT. As protein: CASSSSGDNQPQHF. This chain links TRBV7-2 with TRBJ1-5; the D gene is possibly TRBD1 (6 bases). The CDR3 covers 14 residues. CDR1 SGHTA and CDR2 FQGNSA come from the germline V gene. Between the trimmed V and J ends, which lost 4 bases and 3 bases, there was a span of 10 bases.

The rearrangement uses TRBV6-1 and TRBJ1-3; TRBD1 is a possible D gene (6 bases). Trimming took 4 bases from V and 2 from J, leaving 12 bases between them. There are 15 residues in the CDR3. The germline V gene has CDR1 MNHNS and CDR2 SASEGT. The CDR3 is CASSVEGGAGNTIYF. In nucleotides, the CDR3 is TGTGCCAGCAGTGTTGAAGGGGGTGCTGGAAACACCATATATTTT.

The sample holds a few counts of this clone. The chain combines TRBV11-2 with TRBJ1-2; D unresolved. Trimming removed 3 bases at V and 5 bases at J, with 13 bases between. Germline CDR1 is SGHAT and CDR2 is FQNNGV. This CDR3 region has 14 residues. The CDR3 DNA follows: TGTGCCAGCAGCTTGACTCGCGGTGATTATGGCTACACCTTC. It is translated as CASSLTRGDYGYTF.

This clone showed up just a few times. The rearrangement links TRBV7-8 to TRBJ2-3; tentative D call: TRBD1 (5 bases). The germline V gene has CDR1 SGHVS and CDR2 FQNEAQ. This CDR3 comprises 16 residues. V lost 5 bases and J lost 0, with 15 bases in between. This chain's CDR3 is CASSPRANPSTDTQYF. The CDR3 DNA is TGTGCCAGCAGCCCCAGGGCCAACCCTAGCACAGATACGCAGTATTTT.

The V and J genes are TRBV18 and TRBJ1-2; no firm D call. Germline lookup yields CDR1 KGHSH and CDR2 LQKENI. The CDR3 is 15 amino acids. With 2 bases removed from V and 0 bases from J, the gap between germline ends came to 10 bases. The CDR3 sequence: CASSPAQQTNYGYTF. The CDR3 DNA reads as TGTGCCAGCTCACCAGCCCAACAGACTAACTATGGCTACACCTTC.

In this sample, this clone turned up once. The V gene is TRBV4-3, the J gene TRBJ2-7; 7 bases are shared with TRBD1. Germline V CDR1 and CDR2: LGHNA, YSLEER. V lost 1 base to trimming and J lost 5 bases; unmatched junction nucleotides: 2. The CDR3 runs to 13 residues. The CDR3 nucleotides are TGCGCCAGCAGCCAAGGGCAGGGGGACGAGCAGTACTTC. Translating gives CASSQGQGDEQYF.

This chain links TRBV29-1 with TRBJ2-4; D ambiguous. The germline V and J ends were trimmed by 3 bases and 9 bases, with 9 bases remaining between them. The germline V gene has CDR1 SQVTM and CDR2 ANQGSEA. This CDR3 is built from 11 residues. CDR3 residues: CSVEAEGIQYF. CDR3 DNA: TGCAGCGTTGAGGCGGAAGGCATTCAGTACTTC. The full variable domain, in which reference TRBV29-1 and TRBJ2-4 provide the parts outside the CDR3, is SAVISQKPSRDICQRGTSLTIQCQVDSQVTMMFWYRQQPGQSLTLIATANQGSEATYESGFVIDKFPISRPNLTFSTLTVSNMSPEDSSIYLCSVEAEGIQYFGAGTRLSVL.

The CDR3 is CASSLQGESPYNEQFF. As DNA, the CDR3 is TGTGCCAGCAGCCTCCAGGGGGAGAGCCCCTACAATGAGCAGTTCTTC. V gene TRBV14 combines with J gene TRBJ2-1; 7 bases agree with TRBD1. Germline-derived CDR1 and CDR2 are SGHDN and FVKESK. V lost 4 bases, J lost 2 bases, and 8 bases stayed unmatched. This CDR3 has 16 amino acids.

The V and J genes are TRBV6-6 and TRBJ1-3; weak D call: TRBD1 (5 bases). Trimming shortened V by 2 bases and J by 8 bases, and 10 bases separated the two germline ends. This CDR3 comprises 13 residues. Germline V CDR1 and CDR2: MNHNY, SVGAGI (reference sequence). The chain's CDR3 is CASSYPGSDTIYF. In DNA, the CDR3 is TGTGCCAGCAGTTACCCAGGGTCTGACACCATATATTTT.

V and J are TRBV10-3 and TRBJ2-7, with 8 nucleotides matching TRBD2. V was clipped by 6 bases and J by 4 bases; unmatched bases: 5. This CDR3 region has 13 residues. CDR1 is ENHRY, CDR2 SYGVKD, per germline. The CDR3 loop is CAIRGAGAYEQYF. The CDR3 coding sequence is TGTGCCATCAGGGGAGCGGGAGCATACGAGCAGTACTTC.

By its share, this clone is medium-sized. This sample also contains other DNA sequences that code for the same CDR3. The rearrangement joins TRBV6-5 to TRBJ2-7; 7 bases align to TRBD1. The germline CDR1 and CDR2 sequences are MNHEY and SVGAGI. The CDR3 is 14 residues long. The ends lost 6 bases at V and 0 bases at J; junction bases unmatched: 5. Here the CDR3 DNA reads TGTGCCAGCAGCAGACAGGGCGGCTCCTACGAGCAGTACTTC. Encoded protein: CASSRQGGSYEQYF.

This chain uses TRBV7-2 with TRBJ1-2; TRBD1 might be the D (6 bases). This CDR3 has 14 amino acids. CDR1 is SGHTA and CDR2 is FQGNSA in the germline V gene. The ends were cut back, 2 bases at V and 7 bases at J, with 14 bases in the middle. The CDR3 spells CASSLWGGQRGYTF. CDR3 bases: TGTGCCAGCAGCTTATGGGGGGGCCAGCGTGGCTACACCTTC.

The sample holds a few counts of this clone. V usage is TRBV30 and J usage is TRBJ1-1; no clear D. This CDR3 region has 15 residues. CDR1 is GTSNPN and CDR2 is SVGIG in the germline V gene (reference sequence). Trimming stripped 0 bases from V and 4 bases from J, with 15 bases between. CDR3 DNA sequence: TGTGCCTGGAGTGTACGGAGGGCGGGGAGCACTGAAGCTTTCTTT. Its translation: CAWSVRRAGSTEAFF.

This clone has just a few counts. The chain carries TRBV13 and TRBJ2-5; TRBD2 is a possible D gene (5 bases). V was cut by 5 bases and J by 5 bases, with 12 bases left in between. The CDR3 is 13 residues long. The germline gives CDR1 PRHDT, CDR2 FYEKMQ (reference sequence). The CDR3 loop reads CASSRLGVETQYF. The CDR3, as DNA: TGTGCCAGCAGCCGACTCGGGGTGGAGACCCAGTACTTC. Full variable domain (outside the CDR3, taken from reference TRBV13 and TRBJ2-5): AAGVIQSPRHLIKEKRETATLKCYPIPRHDTVYWYQQGPGQDPQFLISFYEKMQSDKGSIPDRFSAQQFSDYHSELNMSSLELGDSALYFCASSRLGVETQYFGPGTRLLVL.